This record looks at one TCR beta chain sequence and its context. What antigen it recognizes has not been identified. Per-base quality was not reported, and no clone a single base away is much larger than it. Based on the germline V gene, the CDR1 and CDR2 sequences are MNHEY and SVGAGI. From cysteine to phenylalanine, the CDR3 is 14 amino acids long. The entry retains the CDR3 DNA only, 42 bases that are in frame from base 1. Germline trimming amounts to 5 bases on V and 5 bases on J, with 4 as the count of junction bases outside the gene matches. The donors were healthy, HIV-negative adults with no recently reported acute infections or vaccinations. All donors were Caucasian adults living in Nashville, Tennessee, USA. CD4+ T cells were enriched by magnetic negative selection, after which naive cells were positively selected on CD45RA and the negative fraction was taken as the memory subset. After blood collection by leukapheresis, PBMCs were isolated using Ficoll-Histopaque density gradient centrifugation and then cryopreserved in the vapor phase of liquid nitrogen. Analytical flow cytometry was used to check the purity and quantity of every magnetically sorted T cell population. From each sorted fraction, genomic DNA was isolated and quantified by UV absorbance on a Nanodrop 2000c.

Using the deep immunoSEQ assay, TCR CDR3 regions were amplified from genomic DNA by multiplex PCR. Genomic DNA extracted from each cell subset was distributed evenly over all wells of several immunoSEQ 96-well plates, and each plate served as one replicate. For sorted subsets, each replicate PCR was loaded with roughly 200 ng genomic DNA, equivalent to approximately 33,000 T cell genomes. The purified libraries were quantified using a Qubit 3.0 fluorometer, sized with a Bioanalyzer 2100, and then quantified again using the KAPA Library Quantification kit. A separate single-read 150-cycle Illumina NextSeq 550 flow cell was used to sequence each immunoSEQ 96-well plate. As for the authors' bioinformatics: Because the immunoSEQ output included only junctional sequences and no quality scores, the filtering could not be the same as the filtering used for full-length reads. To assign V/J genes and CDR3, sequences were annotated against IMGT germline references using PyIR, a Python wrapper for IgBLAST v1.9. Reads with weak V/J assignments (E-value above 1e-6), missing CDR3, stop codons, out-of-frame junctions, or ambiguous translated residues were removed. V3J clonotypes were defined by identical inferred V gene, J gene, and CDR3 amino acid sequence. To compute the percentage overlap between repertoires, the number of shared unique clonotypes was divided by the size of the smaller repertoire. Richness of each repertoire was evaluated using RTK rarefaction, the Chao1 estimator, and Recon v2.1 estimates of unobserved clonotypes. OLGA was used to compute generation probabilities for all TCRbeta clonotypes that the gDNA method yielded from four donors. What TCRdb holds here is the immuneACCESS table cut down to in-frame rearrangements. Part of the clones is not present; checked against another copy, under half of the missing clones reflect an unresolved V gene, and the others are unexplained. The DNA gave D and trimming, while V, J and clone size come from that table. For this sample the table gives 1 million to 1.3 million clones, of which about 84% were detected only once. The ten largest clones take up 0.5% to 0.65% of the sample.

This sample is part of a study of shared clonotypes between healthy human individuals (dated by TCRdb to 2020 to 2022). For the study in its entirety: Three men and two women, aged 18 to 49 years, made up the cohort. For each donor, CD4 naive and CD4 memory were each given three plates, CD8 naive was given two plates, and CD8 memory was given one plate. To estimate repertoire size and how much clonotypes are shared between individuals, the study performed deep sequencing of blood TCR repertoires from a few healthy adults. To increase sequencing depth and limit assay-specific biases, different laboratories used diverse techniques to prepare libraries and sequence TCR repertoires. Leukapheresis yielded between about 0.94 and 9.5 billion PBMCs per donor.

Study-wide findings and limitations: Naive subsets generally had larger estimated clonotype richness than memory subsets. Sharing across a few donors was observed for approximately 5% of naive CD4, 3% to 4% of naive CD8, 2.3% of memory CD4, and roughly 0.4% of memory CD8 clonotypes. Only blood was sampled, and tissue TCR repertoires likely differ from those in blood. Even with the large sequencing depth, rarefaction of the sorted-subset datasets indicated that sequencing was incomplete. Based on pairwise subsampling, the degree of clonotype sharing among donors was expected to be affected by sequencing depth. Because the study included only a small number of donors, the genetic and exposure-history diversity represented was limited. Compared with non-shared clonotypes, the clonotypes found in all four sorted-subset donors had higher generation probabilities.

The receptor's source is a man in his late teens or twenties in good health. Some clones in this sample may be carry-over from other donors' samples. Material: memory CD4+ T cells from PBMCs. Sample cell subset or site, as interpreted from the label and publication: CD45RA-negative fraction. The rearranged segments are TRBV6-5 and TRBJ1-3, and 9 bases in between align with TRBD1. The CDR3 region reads CASSTGGSRNTIYF. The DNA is TGTGCCAGCAGTACAGGGGGCTCGAGAAACACCATATATTTT.